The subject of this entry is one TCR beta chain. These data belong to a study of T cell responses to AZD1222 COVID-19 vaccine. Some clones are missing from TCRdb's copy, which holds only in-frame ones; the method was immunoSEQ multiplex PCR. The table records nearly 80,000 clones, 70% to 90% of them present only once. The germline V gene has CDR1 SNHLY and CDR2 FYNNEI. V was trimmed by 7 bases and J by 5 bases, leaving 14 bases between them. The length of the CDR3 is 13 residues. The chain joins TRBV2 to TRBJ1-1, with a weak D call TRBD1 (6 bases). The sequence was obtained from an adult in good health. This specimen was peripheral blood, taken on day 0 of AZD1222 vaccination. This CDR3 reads CASNRDLGTEAFF. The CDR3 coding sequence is TGTGCCAGCAACAGGGACCTGGGAACTGAAGCTTTCTTT.